This note documents a single T cell receptor beta chain sequence. The specificity of this receptor is unknown. No qualities accompany the bases; no much larger clone lies one base away. This sample stems from a study of T cell responses to AZD1222 COVID-19 vaccine (dated by TCRdb to about 2021). Turning to the overall study: TCR sequencing covered some 240 trial participants: 200 to 210 given two doses of AZD1222 and 26 given two doses of MenACWY control vaccine. Trial participants were enrolled by age into subgroups of 18-55, 56-69 and 70-plus years, and roughly 150, 30 and 60 TCR-sequenced participants, respectively, were included in these subgroups. The paper as a whole reports these results and caveats: Participants were mostly white British, with more females than males. The authors suggested clonal diversity may have been underestimated. After two AZD1222 doses, spike-specific TCR breadth and depth were significantly higher than at day 0 and than in MenACWY recipients. Reportedly, close to half of the unique spike-specific TCRs recognized epitopes lying outside the regions that are mutated in the B.1.351 and B.1.1.7 variants. In the small 56-69-year group, the increase in depth fell short of significance, most likely because of low power. No day 14 peak-response samples were available, so repertoires were characterized only after the peak T cell response. Conclusions about previously exposed vaccinees were limited because only a handful of AZD1222 recipients were SARS-CoV-2 seropositive at baseline. Vaccine-associated CD4 TCRs spanned the whole spike protein, with dominant responses in regions 160-218 and 743-854.

The CDR3 regions of human TCRbeta chains were analyzed by immunosequencing. The authors' pipeline ran thus. TCRs in the repertoires were compared against a reference library of SARS-CoV-2-specific TCRs that had been generated with the MIRA antigen-specificity platform. Breadth was defined as the fraction of unique TCRs that were SARS-CoV-2-associated, and depth was defined as the fraction of total T cells that were SARS-CoV-2-associated. Using the MIRA data, every spike-specific TCR was mapped to the spike region that the TCR reacted to and assigned to either a CD4 or a CD8 class. Log10-transformed breadth and depth values were compared by one-way ANOVA with Sidak's multiple comparisons tests. TCRdb took this table from immuneACCESS and kept in-frame rearrangements with V and J called. Such tables lack part of the clones; where checked against another copy, unresolved V genes explain under half of the gap, and the rest is unexplained. The V and J calls and clone size were taken over from that table, and D and trimming were inferred from the DNA. A total of about 160,000 clones appear in this sample, roughly 88% of them only once. The ten top clones hold 4.3% of the sample.

The meaning of the sample's time point label: about 28 days (+/-7) after the second vaccine dose. AZD1222 recipients whose second dose came at about 4 weeks and those whose second dose came at about 12 weeks were combined into one group, since spike-specific TCR depth and breadth did not differ between the two schedules. Vaccinee samples came from UK trials COV001 and COV002, including a single-blind randomized controlled phase 2/3 trial of AZD1222 (ChAdOx1 nCoV-19) in healthy adults. Trial participant PBMC samples were collected at day 0 and day 28 after the second dose for TCRbeta chain sequencing. The CDR3 goes from the cysteine to the phenylalanine over 16 residues. Only the CDR3 part of the read is kept: 48 bases, read in frame from the first base. Via the germline V gene, CDR1 is SGHTA and CDR2 FQGNSA. V is trimmed back by 1 base and J by 4 bases, and the junction contains 7 bases that no gene match accounts for.

This specimen was peripheral blood, taken 28 days after the second AZD1222 dose. The chain is encoded by TRBV7-2 joined to TRBJ1-3; 7 bases in the middle match TRBD1. This clonotype originated in an adult who received the AZD1222 COVID-19 vaccine. The CDR3 reads as follows: CASSLVYWDSGNTIYF. In nucleotides, the sequence is TGTGCCAGCAGCTTAGTATATTGGGACAGCGGAAACACCATATATTTT. Extended through the reference TRBV7-2 and TRBJ1-3 proteins, this CDR3 yields the full variable domain: GAGVSQSPSNKVTEKGKDVELRCDPISGHTALYWYRQSLGQGLEFLIYFQGNSAPDKSGLPSDRFSAERTGGSVSTLTIQRTQQEDSAVYLCASSLVYWDSGNTIYFGEGSWLTVV.